The 17 T cell receptor beta chains reported below all come from one sample, sequenced in a study of high-grade serous ovarian cancer treatment subgroups. This table comes from immunoSEQ multiplex PCR, and its TCRdb copy is limited to in-frame clones, with some not included. Among several thousand clones listed, approximately 73% were seen once. The tumor samples were collected prior to definitive surgery or chemotherapy. The sequenced material came from tumor tissue. The origin of the receptors is a human donor with high-grade serous ovarian cancer.

The CDR3: CASSLMGSGFSTDTQYF. CDR3 DNA: TGTGCCAGCAGCTTGATGGGTAGCGGGTTTAGCACAGATACGCAGTATTTT. This chain joins TRBV11-3 and TRBJ2-3, with 7 bases matching TRBD2. Germline V CDR1 and CDR2: SGHNT, YENEEA. The CDR3 has 17 residues. V lost 3 bases to trimming and J lost 0 bases; unmatched junction nucleotides: 9.

This clone was recorded a few times. This sequence joins TRBV11-2 and TRBJ1-4; tentative D call: TRBD1 (5 bases). The germline gives CDR1 SGHAT, CDR2 FQNNGV. V was cut by 5 bases and J by 0 bases, with 19 bases left in between. The CDR3 totals 18 residues. The DNA for the CDR3 is TGTGCCAGCAGCCCGGGGACGGGAACCTCTGCAACTAATGAAAAACTGTTTTTT. Protein product: CASSPGTGTSATNEKLFF. The full variable domain, with the rest looked up from reference TRBV11-2 and TRBJ1-4, is EAGVAQSPRYKIIEKRQSVAFWCNPISGHATLYWYQQILGQGPKLLIQFQNNGVVDDSQLPKDRFSAERLKGVDSTLKIQPAKLEDSAVYLCASSPGTGTSATNEKLFFGSGTQLSVL.

The chain couples TRBV28 to TRBJ2-3; D uncertain. In germline, CDR1 is MDHEN, CDR2 SYDVKM. Trimming took 2 bases from V and 2 from J, leaving 8 bases between them. The CDR3 consists of 14 residues. CDR3 residues: CASSLPATTDTQYF. The CDR3 bases are TGTGCCAGCAGTTTACCTGCAACCACAGATACGCAGTATTTT.

This sequence joins TRBV28 and TRBJ2-1, with 8 bases aligning to TRBD1. V shed 5 bases and J 6 bases; nucleotides not matched to a gene: 15. The germline V gene has CDR1 MDHEN and CDR2 SYDVKM. The CDR3 contains 17 residues. This CDR3 reads CASSPILGGQGINEQFF. In nucleotides, the CDR3 is TGTGCCAGCAGTCCTATTCTGGGAGGACAGGGAATCAATGAGCAGTTCTTC.

The rearrangement uses TRBV28 and TRBJ1-6, with D perhaps matching TRBD1 (6 bases). Trimming left V 4 bases short and J 6 bases short, with 10 bases between. The CDR3 sequence is 14 residues long. Germline V CDR1 and CDR2: MDHEN, SYDVKM. The chain's CDR3 is CASSSGVSNSPLHF. DNA for the CDR3: TGTGCCAGCAGTTCAGGGGTTAGTAATTCACCCCTCCACTTT.

This sequence joins TRBV7-2 and TRBJ2-3; 7 nucleotides agree with TRBD2. Trimming removed 1 base from V and 14 bases from J; junction bases left unmatched: 3. This CDR3 contains 11 residues. CDR1 SGHTA and CDR2 FQGNSA come from the germline V gene. In DNA form, the CDR3 reads TGTGCCAGCAGCTTAGTAGGGAGGGTGTATTTT. This sequence encodes CASSLVGRVYF.

The V gene is TRBV9, the J gene TRBJ2-1, with D perhaps given as TRBD1 or TRBD2 (5 bases each). Germline CDR1 is SGDLS and CDR2 is YYNGEE. The germline V and J ends were trimmed by 0 bases and 1 base, with 5 bases remaining between them. The CDR3 spans 14 residues. For the CDR3, the DNA is TGTGCCAGCAGCGTAGGGGGGTCCTACAATGAGCAGTTCTTC. This translates into CASSVGGSYNEQFF. The whole variable domain, filled in from reference TRBV9 and TRBJ2-1, reads DSGVTQTPKHLITATGQRVTLRCSPRSGDLSVYWYQQSLDQGLQFLIQYYNGEERAKGNILERFSAQQFPDLHSELNLSSLELGDSALYFCASSVGGSYNEQFFGPGTRLTVL.

This clone was found a few times. This CDR3 is CASNWSGHRELDQPQHF. The CDR3 DNA follows: TGTGCCAGCAATTGGTCTGGGCACAGGGAACTTGATCAGCCCCAGCATTTT. The rearrangement uses TRBV28 and TRBJ1-5, with D possibly being TRBD1 (6 bases). CDR1 and CDR2 (germline): MDHEN, SYDVKM. Trimming left V 7 bases short and J 5 bases short, with 24 bases between. CDR3 length: 17 amino acids.

The rearrangement joins TRBV18 to TRBJ2-6; D not certain. The CDR3 spans 14 residues. Trimming cost V 3 bases and J 2 bases, with 5 bases left between them. CDR1 is KGHSH, CDR2 LQKENI, per germline. DNA of the CDR3: TGTGCCAGCTCACCCGGAGCTGGGGCCAACGTCCTGACTTTC. Protein: CASSPGAGANVLTF.

The chain links TRBV7-2 to TRBJ2-5; no clear D. V was pared by 4 bases and J by 8 bases, with 17 bases between. The germline gives CDR1 SGHTA, CDR2 FQGNSA. The CDR3 extends over 14 amino acids. Here the CDR3 reads CASSSSPAAVTQYF. The CDR3 bases are TGTGCCAGCAGCTCATCCCCGGCGGCGGTCACCCAGTACTTC.

As for this clone: The same CDR3 arises from other DNA sequences in this sample as well. This chain links TRBV6-5 with TRBJ1-2, with 7 bases aligning to TRBD1. This CDR3 region has 14 residues. V trimming: 6 bases; J trimming: 3 bases; junction bases outside the gene matches: 7. CDR1 is MNHEY and CDR2 is SVGAGI in the germline V gene. CDR3 bases: TGTGCCAGCAGCCCTCAGGGGGGCCACTATGGCTACACCTTC. Translation: CASSPQGGHYGYTF.

The chain links TRBV19 to TRBJ1-4, with D hard to call. CDR3 length equals 13 residues. Trimming left V 5 bases short and J 5 bases short, with 9 bases between. Germline CDR1 and CDR2: LNHDA and SQIVND (reference sequence). CDR3 nucleotides: TGTGCCAGTAGTGCCTTAAGAAATGAAAAACTGTTTTTT. It is translated as CASSALRNEKLFF.

The rearrangement joins TRBV5-1 to TRBJ2-5; D is unclear. Per germline, CDR1 SGHRS and CDR2 YFSETQ. This CDR3 spans 13 amino acids. Trimming shortened V by 4 bases and J by 2 bases, and 9 bases separated the two germline ends. In DNA form, the CDR3 reads TGCGCCAGCAGCCCGGGTTCTCAAGAGACCCAGTACTTC. Protein: CASSPGSQETQYF.

The sample holds a few counts of this clone. V and J are TRBV18 and TRBJ1-1; D is possibly TRBD1 (6 bases). V lost 8 bases to trimming and J lost 0 bases, with 13 bases between them. The CDR3 runs to 14 residues. The germline V gene encodes CDR1 KGHSH and CDR2 LQKENI. CDR3: CASQAQGMNTEAFF. DNA for the CDR3: TGTGCCAGCCAGGCGCAGGGGATGAACACTGAAGCTTTCTTT.

This rearrangement joins TRBV4-3 to TRBJ2-1; possibly TRBD1 for D (5 bases). The CDR3 consists of 14 residues. Deletions cut 0 bases from V and 8 bases from J, with 11 bases between. Germline V gives CDR1 LGHNA, CDR2 YSLEER. CDR3 protein: CASSQEAGQHEQFF. CDR3 in DNA: TGCGCCAGCAGCCAAGAAGCAGGGCAACATGAGCAGTTCTTC.

The chain carries TRBV30 and TRBJ1-1; 8 bases fit TRBD1. J was trimmed by 4 bases and V by 0 bases; bases with no gene match: 10. The CDR3 runs 16 residues. CDR1 and CDR2 from the germline V gene are GTSNPN and SVGIG (reference sequence). The DNA of the CDR3 is TGTGCCTGGAGTGTAGAAGGACAGGGTCGACGCACTGAAGCTTTCTTT. This gives the protein CAWSVEGQGRRTEAFF. Based on the CDR3 plus reference TRBV30 and TRBJ1-1, the full variable domain is SQTIHQWPATLVQPVGSPLSLECTVEGTSNPNLYWYRQAAGRGLQLLFYSVGIGQISSEVPQNLSASRPQDRQFILSSKKLLLSDSGFYLCAWSVEGQGRRTEAFFGQGTRLTVV.

The V gene is TRBV19, the J gene TRBJ2-1, with 8 bases fitting TRBD1. The CDR3 is 16 amino acids. Per germline, CDR1 LNHDA and CDR2 SQIVND (reference sequence). Trimming at V came to 4 bases and at J to 0 bases, leaving 5 bases not matched to a gene. In DNA, the CDR3 is TGTGCCAGTAGTAAAAGGACAGGGAGCTCCTACAATGAGCAGTTCTTC. It specifies CASSKRTGSSYNEQFF.